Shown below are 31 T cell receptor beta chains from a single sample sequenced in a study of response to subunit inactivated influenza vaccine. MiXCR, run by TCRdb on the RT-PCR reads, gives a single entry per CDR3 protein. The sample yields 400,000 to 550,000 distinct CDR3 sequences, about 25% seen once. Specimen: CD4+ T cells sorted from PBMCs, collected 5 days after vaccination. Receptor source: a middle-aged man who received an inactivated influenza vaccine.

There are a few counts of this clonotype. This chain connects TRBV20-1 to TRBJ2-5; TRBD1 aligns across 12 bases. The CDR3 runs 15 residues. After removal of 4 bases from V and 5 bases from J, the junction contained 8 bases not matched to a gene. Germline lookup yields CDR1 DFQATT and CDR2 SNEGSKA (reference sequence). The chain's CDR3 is CSATGQGAERETQYF. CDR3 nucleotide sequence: TGCAGTGCTACGGGACAGGGGGCTGAGAGGGAGACCCAGTACTTC.

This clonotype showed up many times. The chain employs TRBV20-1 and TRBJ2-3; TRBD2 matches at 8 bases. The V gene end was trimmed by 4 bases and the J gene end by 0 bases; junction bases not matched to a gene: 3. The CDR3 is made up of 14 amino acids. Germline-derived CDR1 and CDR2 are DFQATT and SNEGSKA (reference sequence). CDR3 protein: CSAIAGSSTDTQYF. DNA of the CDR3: TGCAGTGCTATAGCGGGATCTAGCACAGATACGCAGTATTTT.

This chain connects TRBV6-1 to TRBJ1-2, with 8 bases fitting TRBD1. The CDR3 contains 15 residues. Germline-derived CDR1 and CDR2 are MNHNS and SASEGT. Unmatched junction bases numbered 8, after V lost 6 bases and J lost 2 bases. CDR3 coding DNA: TGTGCCAGCAGACCCTTTGGACAGGGAAACTATGGCTACACCTTC. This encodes CASRPFGQGNYGYTF.

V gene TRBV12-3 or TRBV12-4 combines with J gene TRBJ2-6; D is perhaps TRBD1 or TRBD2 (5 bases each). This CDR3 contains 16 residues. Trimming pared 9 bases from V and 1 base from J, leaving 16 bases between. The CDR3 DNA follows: TGTGCCAGTAGGGACGTCGGATTTTCTGGGGCCAACGTCCTGACTTTC. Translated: CASRDVGFSGANVLTF.

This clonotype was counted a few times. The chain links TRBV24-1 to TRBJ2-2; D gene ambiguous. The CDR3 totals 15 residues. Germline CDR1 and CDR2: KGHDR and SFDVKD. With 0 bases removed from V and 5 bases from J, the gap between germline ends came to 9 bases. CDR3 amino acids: CATSDLRAPTGELFF. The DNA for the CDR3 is TGTGCCACCAGTGATTTGCGGGCCCCGACCGGGGAGCTGTTTTTT.

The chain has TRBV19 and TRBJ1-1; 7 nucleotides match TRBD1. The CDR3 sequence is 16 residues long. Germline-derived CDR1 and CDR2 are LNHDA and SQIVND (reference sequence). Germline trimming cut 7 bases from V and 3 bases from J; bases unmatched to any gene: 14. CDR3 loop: CASTHPEGQTYTEAFF. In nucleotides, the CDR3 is TGTGCCAGTACTCACCCCGAGGGACAGACGTACACTGAAGCTTTCTTT.

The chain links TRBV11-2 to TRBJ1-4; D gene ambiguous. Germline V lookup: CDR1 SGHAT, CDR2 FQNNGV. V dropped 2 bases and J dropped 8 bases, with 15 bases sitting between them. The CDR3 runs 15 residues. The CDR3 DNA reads TGTGCCAGCAGCTTAAATTCGGGCCAAGGCGAAAAACTGTTTTTT. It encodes CASSLNSGQGEKLFF.

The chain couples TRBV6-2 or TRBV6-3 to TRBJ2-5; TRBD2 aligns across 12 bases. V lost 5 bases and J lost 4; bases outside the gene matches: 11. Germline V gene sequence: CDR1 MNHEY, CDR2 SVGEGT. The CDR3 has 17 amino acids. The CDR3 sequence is CASSTRMTSGRRETQYF. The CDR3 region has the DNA TGTGCCAGCAGTACCCGCATGACTAGCGGGAGAAGAGAGACCCAGTACTTC.

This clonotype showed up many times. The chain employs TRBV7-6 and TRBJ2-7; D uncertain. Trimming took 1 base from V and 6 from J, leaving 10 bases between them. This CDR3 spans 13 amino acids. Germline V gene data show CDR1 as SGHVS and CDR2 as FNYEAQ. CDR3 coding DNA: TGTGCCAGCAGCTTAGAGAAAATAAGCGAGCAGTACTTC. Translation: CASSLEKISEQYF.

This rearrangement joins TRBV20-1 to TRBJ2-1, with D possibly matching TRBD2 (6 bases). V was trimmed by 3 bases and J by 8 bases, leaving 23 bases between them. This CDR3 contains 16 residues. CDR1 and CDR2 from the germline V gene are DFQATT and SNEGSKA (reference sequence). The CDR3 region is CSARTRDSPSLDEQFF. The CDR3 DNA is TGCAGTGCTAGGACTCGGGACTCGCCCTCTTTAGATGAGCAGTTCTTC.

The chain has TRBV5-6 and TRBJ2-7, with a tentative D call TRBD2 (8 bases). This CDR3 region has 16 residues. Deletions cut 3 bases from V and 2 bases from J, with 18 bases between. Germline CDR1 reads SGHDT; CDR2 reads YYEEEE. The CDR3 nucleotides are TGTGCCAGCAGCTCCCTCGGGAGGGGGCGCCCCTACGAGCAGTACTTC. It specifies CASSSLGRGRPYEQYF.

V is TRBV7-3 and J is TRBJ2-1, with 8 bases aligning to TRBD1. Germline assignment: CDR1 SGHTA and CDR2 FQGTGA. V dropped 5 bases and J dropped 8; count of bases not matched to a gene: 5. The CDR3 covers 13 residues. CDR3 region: CASSLTDRDEQFF. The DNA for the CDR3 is TGTGCCAGCAGCCTCACGGACAGGGATGAGCAGTTCTTC.

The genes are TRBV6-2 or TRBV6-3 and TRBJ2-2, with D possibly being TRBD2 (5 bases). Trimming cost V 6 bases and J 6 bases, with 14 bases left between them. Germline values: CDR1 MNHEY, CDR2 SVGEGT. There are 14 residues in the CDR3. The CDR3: CASRLLGLAGELFF. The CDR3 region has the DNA TGTGCCAGCAGACTACTAGGCCTGGCCGGGGAGCTGTTTTTT.

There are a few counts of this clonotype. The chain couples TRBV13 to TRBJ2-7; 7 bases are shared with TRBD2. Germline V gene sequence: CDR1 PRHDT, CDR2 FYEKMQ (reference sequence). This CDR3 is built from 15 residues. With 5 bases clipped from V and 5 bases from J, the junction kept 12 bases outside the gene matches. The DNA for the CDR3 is TGTGCCAGCAGCCCTTGGGGGAGGGGTGACGACGAGCAGTACTTC. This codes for CASSPWGRGDDEQYF.

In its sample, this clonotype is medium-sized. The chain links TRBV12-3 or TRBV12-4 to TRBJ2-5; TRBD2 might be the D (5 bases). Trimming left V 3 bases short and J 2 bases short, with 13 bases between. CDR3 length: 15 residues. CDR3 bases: TGTGCCAGCAGTTTGGCGAGCGGTGCGCAAGAGACCCAGTACTTC. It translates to CASSLASGAQETQYF.

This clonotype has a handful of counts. CDR3: CASRAEGGEFF. The CDR3 nucleotides read TGTGCCAGCAGAGCCGAGGGTGGCGAGTTTTTT. The chain carries TRBV18 and TRBJ1-4; D uncertain. Germline values: CDR1 KGHSH, CDR2 LQKENI. Trimming removed 8 bases from V and 16 bases from J, with 17 bases in between. The CDR3 runs 11 residues.

The CDR3 DNA follows: TGTGCCAGCAGTCGGATTAGCAATCAGCCCCAGCATTTT. It yields the protein CASSRISNQPQHF. The rearrangement joins TRBV6-6 to TRBJ1-5; no reliable D call. This CDR3 is 13 amino acids long. Trimming left V 5 bases short and J 0 bases short, with 5 bases between. Germline V lookup: CDR1 MNHNY, CDR2 SVGAGI (reference sequence).

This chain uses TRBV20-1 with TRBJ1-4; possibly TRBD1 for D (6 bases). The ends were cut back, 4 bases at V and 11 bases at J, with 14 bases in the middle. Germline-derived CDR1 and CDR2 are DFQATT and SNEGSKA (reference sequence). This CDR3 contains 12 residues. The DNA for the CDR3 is TGCAGTGCTAACGCAGGGGCTCAGAAACTGTTTTTT. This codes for CSANAGAQKLFF.

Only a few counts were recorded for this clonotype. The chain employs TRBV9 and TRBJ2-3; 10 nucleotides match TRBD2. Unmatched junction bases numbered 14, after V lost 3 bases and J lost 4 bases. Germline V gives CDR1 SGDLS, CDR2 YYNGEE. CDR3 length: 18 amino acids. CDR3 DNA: TGTGCCAGCAGCGCCCGGGCTAGCGGGAGTGTTGGGGCAGATACGCAGTATTTT. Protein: CASSARASGSVGADTQYF. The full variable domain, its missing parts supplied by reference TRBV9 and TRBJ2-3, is DSGVTQTPKHLITATGQRVTLRCSPRSGDLSVYWYQQSLDQGLQFLIQYYNGEERAKGNILERFSAQQFPDLHSELNLSSLELGDSALYFCASSARASGSVGADTQYFGPGTRLTVL.

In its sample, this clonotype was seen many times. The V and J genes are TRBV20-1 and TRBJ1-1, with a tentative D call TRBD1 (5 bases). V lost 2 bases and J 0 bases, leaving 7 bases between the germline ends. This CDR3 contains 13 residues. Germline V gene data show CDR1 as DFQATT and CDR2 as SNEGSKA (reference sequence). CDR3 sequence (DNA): TGCAGTGCTAGACCGACAGTGAACACTGAAGCTTTCTTT. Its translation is CSARPTVNTEAFF.

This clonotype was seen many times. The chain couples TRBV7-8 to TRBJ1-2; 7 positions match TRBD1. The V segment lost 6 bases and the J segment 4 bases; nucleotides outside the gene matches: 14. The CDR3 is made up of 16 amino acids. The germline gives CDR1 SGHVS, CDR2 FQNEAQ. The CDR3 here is CASRRDTTGAVYGYTF. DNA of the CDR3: TGTGCCAGCAGGCGAGATACAACAGGGGCTGTCTATGGCTACACCTTC.

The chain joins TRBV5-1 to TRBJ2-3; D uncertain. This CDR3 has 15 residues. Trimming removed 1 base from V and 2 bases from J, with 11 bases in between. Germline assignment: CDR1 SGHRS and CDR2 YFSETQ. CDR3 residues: CASSLTGQNTDTQYF. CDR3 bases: TGCGCCAGCAGCTTGACGGGCCAGAACACAGATACGCAGTATTTT.

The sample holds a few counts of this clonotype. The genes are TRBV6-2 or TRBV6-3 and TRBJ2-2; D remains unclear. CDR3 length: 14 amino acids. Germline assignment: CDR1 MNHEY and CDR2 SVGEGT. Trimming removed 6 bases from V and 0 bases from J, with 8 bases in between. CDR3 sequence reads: CASRNPPNTGELFF. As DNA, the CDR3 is TGTGCCAGCAGGAATCCCCCGAACACCGGGGAGCTGTTTTTT.

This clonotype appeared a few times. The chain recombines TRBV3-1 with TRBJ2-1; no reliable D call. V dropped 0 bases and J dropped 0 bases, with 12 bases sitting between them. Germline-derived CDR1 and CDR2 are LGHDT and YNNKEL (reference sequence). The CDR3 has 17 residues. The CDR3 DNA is TGTGCCAGCAGCCAAGATCCCGGAGAGAGCTCCTACAATGAGCAGTTCTTC. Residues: CASSQDPGESSYNEQFF.

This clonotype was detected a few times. The CDR3 DNA sequence: TGCAGTGCTACCCGTTGGGTTTCTAGTCAGCCCCAGCATTTT. It specifies CSATRWVSSQPQHF. The rearrangement links TRBV20-1 to TRBJ1-5; no clear D gene. The CDR3 is 14 amino acids. Germline V lookup: CDR1 DFQATT, CDR2 SNEGSKA (reference sequence). V was shortened by 4 bases and J by 6 bases, with 16 bases between the two germline ends.

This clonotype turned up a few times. CDR3 residues: CASSSGLAGGHNEQFF. Written as DNA, the CDR3 is TGCGCCAGCAGCTCAGGACTAGCGGGAGGGCACAATGAGCAGTTCTTC. V is TRBV5-1 and J is TRBJ2-1, with 15 bases matching TRBD2. The V gene end was trimmed by 3 bases and the J gene end by 5 bases; junction bases not matched to a gene: 3. This CDR3 is built from 16 residues. In germline, CDR1 is SGHRS, CDR2 YFSETQ.

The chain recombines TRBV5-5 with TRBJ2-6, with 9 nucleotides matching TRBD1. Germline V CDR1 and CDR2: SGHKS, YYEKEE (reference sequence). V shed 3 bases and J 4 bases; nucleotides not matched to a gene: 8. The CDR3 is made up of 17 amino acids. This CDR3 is CASSSTGGAGGANVLTF. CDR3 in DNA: TGTGCCAGCAGCTCAACAGGGGGCGCGGGAGGGGCCAACGTCCTGACTTTC.

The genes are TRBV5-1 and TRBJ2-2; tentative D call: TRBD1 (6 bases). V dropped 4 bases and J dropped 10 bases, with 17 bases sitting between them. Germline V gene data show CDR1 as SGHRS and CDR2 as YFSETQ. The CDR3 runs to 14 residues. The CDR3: CASSPDNRAAELFF. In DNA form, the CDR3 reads TGCGCCAGCAGCCCGGATAACAGGGCGGCGGAGCTGTTTTTT.

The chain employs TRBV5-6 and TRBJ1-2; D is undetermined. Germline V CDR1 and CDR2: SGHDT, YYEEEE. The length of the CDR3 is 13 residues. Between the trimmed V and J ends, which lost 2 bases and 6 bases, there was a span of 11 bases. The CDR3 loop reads CASSFGQQDGYTF. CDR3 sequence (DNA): TGTGCCAGCAGCTTCGGGCAGCAAGATGGCTACACCTTC. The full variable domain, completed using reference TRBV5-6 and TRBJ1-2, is DAGVTQSPTHLIKTRGQQVTLRCSPKSGHDTVSWYQQALGQGPQFIFQYYEEEERQRGNFPDRFSGHQFPNYSSELNVNALLLGDSALYLCASSFGQQDGYTFGSGTRLTVV.

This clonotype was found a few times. The CDR3 region is CASSLSLSADTQYF. The DNA of the CDR3 is TGTGCCAGCAGCTTATCCCTTAGCGCAGATACGCAGTATTTT. The chain is built from TRBV7-9 and TRBJ2-3, with a weak D call TRBD2 (5 bases). In germline, CDR1 is SEHNR, CDR2 FQNEAQ (reference sequence). There are 14 residues in the CDR3. Deletions cut 2 bases from V and 4 bases from J, with 10 bases between.

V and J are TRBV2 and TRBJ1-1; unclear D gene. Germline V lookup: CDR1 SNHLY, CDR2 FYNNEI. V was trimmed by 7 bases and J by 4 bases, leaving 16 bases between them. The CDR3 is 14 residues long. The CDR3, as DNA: TGTGCCAGCACGCCCGATGCGGGCGGCACTGAAGCTTTCTTT. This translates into CASTPDAGGTEAFF.